This TCR beta chain was identified during a study of identifying expanded T cells in peripheral blood. Study-wide results and caveats: Over approximately two and four weeks, about 16.4 and 19 clones changed, versus approximately 1.1 between replicates.

Repertoires were generated with immunoSEQ multiplex PCR, while TCRdb's copy carries only in-frame clones and drops some. The sample has about 110,000 clones, approximately 90% seen once. With respect to this clone: Its specificity is not known.

The germline V gene has CDR1 SGHRS and CDR2 YFSETQ. This CDR3 has 18 residues. The V segment lost 2 bases and the J segment 3 bases; nucleotides outside the gene matches: 8. This receptor was taken from a person aged 18 to 75 in good health. The sequenced material came from blood. The chain joins TRBV5-1 to TRBJ1-4, with TRBD1 identical over 12 bases. The CDR3 DNA follows: TGCGCCAGCAGCTTAACCGGGACAGGGGGCATGGCTAATGAAAAACTGTTTTTT. Protein product: CASSLTGTGGMANEKLFF.